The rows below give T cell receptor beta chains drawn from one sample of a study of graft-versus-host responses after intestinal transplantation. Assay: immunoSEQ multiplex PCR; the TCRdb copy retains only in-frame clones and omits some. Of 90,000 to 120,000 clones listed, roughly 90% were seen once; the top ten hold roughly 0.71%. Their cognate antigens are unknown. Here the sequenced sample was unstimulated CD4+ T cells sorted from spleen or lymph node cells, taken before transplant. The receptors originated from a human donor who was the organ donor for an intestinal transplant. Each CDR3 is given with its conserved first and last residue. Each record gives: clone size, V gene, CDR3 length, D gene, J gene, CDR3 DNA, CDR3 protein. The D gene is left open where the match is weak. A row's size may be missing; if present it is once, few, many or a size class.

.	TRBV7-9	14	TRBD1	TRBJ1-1	TGTGCCAGCAGCTATAGGGGGACAGACACTGAAGCTTTCTTT	CASSYRGTDTEAFF
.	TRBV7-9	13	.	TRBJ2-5	TGTGCCAGCAGAGGGGGAGGTTGGGAGACCCAGTACTTC	CASRGGGWETQYF
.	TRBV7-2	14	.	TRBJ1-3	TGTGCCAGCAGACACGGGGGGACCGGAAACACCATATATTTT	CASRHGGTGNTIYF
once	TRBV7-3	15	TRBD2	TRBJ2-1	TGTGCCAGCAGCTTATTAGCGGGGTCCTACAATGAGCAGTTCTTC	CASSLLAGSYNEQFF
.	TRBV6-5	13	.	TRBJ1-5	TGTGCCAGCTATGGTGGTCGAAATCAGCCCCAGCATTTT	CASYGGRNQPQHF
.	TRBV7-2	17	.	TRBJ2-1	TGTGCCAGCAGCCCCCGGCCCCCGGGACCCCTGGGTGGTGAGCAGTTCTTC	CASSPRPPGPLGGEQFF
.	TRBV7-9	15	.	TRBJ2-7	TGTGCCAGCAGCTTACGGCCAGGGAACTCCTACGAGCAGTACTTC	CASSLRPGNSYEQYF
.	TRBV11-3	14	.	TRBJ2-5	TGTGCCAGCAGCGGAAGGGTGGTCCAAGAGACCCAGTACTTC	CASSGRVVQETQYF
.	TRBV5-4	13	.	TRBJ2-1	TGTGCCAGCAGCTCAAACAGGGTAATTGAGCAGTTCTTC	CASSSNRVIEQFF
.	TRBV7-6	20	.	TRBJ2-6	TGTGCCAGCAGCTTAAGGCCAACGGGACATAGTCACTCTGGGGCCAACGTCCTGACTTTC	CASSLRPTGHSHSGANVLTF
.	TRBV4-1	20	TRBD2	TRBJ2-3	TGCGCCAGCAGCCAAGATCCCCCCCTAGGACTAGCGGGAAGGACAGATACGCAGTATTTT	CASSQDPPLGLAGRTDTQYF
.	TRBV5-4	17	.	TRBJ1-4	TGTGCCAGCAGCTTGGGTGGTTCGGCAGCAACTAATGAAAAACTGTTTTTT	CASSLGGSAATNEKLFF
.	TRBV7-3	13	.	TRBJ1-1	TGTGCCAGCAGCTGGACAGCGAACACTGAAGCTTTCTTT	CASSWTANTEAFF
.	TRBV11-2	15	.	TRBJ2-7	TGTGCCAGCAGCCCCCAGGGGGAGGTGTCCTACGAGCAGTACTTC	CASSPQGEVSYEQYF
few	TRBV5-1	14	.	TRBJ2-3	TGCGCCAGCAGCTTGGGGGGGCAGGCAGATACGCAGTATTTT	CASSLGGQADTQYF
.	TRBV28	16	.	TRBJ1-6	TGTGCCAGCAGTCCCTCCGTGGGGGGTCTTAATTCACCCCTCCACTTT	CASSPSVGGLNSPLHF
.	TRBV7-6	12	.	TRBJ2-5	TGTGCCAGCAGTCCCGCAGGAGGGACCCAGTACTTC	CASSPAGGTQYF
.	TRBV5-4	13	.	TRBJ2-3	TGTGCCAGCAGCTTGGATAGCACAGATACGCAGTATTTT	CASSLDSTDTQYF
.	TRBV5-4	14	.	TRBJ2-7	TGTGCCAGCAGCCAGGCGAGCGGCTACTACGAGCAGTACTTC	CASSQASGYYEQYF
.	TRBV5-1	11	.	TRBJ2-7	TGCGCCAGCAGCTCTTCCTACGAGCAGTACTTC	CASSSSYEQYF
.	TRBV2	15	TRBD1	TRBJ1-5	TGTGCCAGCAGTGAAGGGGACAGGGACAATCAGCCCCAGCATTTT	CASSEGDRDNQPQHF
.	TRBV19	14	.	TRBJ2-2	TGTGCCACCCTCAGACAAGGGGCAACCGGGGAGCTGTTTTTT	CATLRQGATGELFF
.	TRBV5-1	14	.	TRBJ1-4	TGCGCCAGCAGCTTGGATCCAGGGATGGAAAAACTGTTTTTT	CASSLDPGMEKLFF
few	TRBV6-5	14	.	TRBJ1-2	TGTGCCAGCAGTTACTCGAGAGACAACTATGGCTACACCTTC	CASSYSRDNYGYTF
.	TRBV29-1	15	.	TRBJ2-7	TGCAGCGTTGCCGGGACACCGGAGGCTACCTACGAGCAGTACTTC	CSVAGTPEATYEQYF
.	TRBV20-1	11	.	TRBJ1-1	TGCAGTGCTAGAGGAACCCGAGAAGCTTTCTTT	CSARGTREAFF
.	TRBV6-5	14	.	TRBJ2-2	TGTGCCAGCAGTTACGAGACCCCGCGCGGGGAGCTGTTTTTT	CASSYETPRGELFF
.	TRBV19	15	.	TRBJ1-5	TGTGCCAGTAGCCCCCCCCCGTATAGCAATCAGCCCCAGCATTTT	CASSPPPYSNQPQHF
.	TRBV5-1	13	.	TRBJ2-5	TGCGCCAGCAGCTCCGGAGCGCAAGAGACCCAGTACTTC	CASSSGAQETQYF
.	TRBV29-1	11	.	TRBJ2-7	TGCAGCGTTTCTGGGGAAAACGAGCAGTACTTC	CSVSGENEQYF
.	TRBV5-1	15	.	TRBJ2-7	TGCGCCAGCAGCTTGGTGCGGGGCTTAGTATGGGAGCAGTACTTC	CASSLVRGLVWEQYF
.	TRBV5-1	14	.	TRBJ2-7	TGCGCCAGCAGCTTGGGCAGGCTCGGAGGCGAGCAGTACTTC	CASSLGRLGGEQYF
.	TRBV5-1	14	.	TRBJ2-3	TGCGCCAGTAGAAACGGGGGACCCACAGATACGCAGTATTTT	CASRNGGPTDTQYF
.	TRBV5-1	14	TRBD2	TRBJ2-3	TGCGCCAGTACTAGCGGGAGTAACACAGATACGCAGTATTTT	CASTSGSNTDTQYF
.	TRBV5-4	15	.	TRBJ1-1	TGTGCCAGCAGCTTGAATACAGGACCGAACACTGAAGCTTTCTTT	CASSLNTGPNTEAFF
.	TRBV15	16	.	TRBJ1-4	TGTGCCACCAGCAGAGAGCGAAGAGGGGCAAATGAAAAACTGTTTTTT	CATSRERRGANEKLFF
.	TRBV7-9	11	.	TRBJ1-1	TGTGCCAGCAGCTTAGAAGTTGCCCCTTTCTTT	CASSLEVAPFF
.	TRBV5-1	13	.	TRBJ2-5	TGCGCCAGCAGCCCCGGGATTGGAGGGACCCAGTACTTC	CASSPGIGGTQYF
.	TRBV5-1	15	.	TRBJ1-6	TGCGCCAGCAGCTTGGCGGGGGTGGAGGATTCACCCCTCCACTTT	CASSLAGVEDSPLHF
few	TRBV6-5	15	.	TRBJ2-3	TGTGCCAGCAGTTACTCACAGATAAGCACAGATACGCAGTATTTT	CASSYSQISTDTQYF